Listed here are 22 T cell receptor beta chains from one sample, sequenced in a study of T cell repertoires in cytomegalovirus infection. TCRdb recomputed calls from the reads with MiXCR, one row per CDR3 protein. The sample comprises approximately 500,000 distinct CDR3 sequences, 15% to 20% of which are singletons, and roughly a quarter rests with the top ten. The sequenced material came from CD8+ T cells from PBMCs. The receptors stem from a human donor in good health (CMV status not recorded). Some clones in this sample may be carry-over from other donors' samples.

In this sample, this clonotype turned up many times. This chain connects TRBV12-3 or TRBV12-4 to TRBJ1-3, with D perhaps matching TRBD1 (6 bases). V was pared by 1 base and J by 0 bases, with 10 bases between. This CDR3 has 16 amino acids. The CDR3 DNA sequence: TGTGCCAGCAGTTTAGATTTGACAGGCTCTGGAAACACCATATATTTT. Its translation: CASSLDLTGSGNTIYF.

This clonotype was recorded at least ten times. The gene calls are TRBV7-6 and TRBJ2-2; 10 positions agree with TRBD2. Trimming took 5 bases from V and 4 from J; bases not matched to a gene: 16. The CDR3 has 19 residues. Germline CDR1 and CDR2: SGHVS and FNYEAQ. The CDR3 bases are TGTGCCAGCAGCCCTGTTACAGGGACTAGCGAGAATTCCACCGGGGAGCTGTTTTTT. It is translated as CASSPVTGTSENSTGELFF.

CDR3 DNA sequence: TGTGCCACCAATGACAGTTCCGAGGGCAATCAGCCCCAGCATTTT. This sequence encodes CATNDSSEGNQPQHF. The V gene is TRBV24-1, the J gene TRBJ1-5; D may be TRBD1 (5 bases). The CDR3 is made up of 15 amino acids. Germline CDR1 and CDR2: KGHDR and SFDVKD. The V end lost 8 bases, the J end lost 2 bases, and 15 bases lay between the germline ends.

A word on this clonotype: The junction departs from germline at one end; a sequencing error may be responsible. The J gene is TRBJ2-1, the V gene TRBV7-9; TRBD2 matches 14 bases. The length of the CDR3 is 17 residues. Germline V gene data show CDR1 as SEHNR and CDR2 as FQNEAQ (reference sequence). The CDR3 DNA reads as TGTGCCAGCAGCTTTGGGACTAGCGGGAGTTCCTACAATCAGCAGTTCTTC. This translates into CASSFGTSGSSYNQQFF.

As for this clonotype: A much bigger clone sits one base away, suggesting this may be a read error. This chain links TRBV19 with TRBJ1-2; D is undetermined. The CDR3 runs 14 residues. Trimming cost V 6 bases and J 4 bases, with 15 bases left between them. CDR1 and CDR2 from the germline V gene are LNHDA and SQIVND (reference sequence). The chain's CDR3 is CASRLPGSLYGYTF. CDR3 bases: TGTGCCAGTAGATTGCCGGGGAGCCTCTATGGCTACACCTTC.

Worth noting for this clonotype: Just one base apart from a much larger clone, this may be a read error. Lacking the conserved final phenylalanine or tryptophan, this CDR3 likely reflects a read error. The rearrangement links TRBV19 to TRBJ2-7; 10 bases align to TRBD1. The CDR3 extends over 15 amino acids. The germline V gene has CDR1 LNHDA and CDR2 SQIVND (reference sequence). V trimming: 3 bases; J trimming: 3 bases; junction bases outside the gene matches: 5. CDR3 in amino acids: CASSIWGTGDYEQYY. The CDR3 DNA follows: TGTGCCAGTAGTATTTGGGGGACAGGGGACTACGAGCAGTACTAC.

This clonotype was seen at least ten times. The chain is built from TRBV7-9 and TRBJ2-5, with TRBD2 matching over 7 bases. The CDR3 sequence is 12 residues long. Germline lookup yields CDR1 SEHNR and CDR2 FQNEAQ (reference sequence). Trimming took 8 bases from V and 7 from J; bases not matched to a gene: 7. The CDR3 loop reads CASPGPGGTQYF. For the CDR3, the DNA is TGTGCCAGCCCTGGGCCGGGGGGGACCCAGTACTTC.

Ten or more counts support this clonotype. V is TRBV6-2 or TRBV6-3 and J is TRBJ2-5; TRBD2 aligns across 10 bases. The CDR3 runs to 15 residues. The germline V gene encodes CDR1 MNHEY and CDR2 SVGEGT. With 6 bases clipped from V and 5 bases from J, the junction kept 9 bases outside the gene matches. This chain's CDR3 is CASSHPSGRRETQYF. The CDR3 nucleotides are TGTGCCAGCAGCCACCCTAGCGGGAGACGGGAGACCCAGTACTTC.

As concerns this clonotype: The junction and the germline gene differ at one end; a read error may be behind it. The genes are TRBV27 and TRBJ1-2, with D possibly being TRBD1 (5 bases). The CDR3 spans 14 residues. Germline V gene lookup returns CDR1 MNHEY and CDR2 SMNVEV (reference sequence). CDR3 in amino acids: CARSPGLLSYGYTF. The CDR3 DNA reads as TGTGCCCGCAGTCCGGGACTCCTTAGCTATGGCTACACCTTC.

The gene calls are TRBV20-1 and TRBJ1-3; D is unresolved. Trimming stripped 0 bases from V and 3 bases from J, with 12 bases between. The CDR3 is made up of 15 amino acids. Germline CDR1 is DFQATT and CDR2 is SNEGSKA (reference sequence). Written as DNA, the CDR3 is TGCAGTGCTAGAGACTCCCGGCGGGATGGAAACACCATATATTTT. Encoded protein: CSARDSRRDGNTIYF.

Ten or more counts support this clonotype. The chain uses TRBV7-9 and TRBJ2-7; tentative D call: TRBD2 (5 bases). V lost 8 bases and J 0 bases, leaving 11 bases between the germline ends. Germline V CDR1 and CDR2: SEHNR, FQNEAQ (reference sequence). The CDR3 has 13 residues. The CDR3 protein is CASGRGSSYEQYF. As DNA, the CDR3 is TGTGCCAGCGGAAGAGGGAGCTCCTACGAGCAGTACTTC.

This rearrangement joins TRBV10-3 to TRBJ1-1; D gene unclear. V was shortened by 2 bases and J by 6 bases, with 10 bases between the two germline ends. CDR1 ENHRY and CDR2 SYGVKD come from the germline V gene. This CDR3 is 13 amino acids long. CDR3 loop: CAISEPSGAEAFF. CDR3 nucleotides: TGTGCCATCAGTGAGCCCAGCGGGGCTGAAGCTTTCTTT.

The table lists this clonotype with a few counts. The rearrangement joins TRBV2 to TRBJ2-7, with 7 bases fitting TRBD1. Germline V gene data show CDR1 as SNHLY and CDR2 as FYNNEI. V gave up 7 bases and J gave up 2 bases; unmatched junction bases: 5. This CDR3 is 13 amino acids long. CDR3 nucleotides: TGTGCCAGCAACGGGCAGGGGGCCTACGAGCAGTACTTC. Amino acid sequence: CASNGQGAYEQYF.

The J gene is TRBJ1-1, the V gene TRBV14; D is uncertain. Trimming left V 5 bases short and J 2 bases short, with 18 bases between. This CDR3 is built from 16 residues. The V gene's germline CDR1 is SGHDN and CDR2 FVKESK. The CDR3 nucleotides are TGTGCCAGCAGCAAGTGGGTCCGGGCCAGAAACACTGAAGCTTTCTTT. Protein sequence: CASSKWVRARNTEAFF. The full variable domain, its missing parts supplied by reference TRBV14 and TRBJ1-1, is EAGVTQFPSHSVIEKGQTVTLRCDPISGHDNLYWYRRVMGKEIKFLLHFVKESKQDESGMPNNRFLAERTGGTYSTLKVQPAELEDSGVYFCASSKWVRARNTEAFFGQGTRLTVV.

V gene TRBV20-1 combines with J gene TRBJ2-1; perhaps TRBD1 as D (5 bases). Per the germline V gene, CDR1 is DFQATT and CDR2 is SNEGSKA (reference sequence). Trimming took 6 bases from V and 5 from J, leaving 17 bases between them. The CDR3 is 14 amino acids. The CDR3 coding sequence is TGCAGTGCCGTGGACATTAGATGGAACAATGAGCAGTTCTTC. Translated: CSAVDIRWNNEQFF.

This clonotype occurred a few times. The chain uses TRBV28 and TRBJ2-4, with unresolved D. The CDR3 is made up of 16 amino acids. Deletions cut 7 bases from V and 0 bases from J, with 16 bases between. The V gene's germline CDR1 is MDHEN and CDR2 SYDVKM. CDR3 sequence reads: CASTLSTSLAKNIQYF. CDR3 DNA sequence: TGTGCCAGCACCCTTAGTACTTCTCTAGCCAAAAACATTCAGTACTTC.

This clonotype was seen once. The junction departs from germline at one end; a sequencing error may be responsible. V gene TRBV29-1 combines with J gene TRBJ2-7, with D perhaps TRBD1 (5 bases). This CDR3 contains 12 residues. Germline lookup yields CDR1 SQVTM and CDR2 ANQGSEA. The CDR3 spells CSGGTGTYEPYF. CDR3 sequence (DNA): TGCAGCGGTGGAACAGGTACCTACGAGCCGTACTTC.

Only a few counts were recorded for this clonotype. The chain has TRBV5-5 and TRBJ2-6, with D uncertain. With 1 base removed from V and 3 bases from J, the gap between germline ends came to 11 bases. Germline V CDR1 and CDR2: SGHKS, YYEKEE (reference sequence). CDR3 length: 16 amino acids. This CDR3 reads CASSLSLTRGANVLTF. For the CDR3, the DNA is TGTGCCAGCAGCTTGAGCCTGACCCGTGGGGCCAACGTCCTGACTTTC.

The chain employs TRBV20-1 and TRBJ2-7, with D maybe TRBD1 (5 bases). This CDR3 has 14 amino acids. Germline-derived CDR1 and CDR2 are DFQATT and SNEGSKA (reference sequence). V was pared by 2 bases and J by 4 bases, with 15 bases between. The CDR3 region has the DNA TGCAGTGCTAGACCCTCTGGACAAGAATACGAGCAGTACTTC. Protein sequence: CSARPSGQEYEQYF.

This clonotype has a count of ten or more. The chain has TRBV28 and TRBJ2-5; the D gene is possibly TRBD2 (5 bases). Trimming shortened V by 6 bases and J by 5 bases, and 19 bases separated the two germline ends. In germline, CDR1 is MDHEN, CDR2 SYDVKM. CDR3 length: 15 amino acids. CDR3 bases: TGTGCCAGCAGCCTAGCCAGTGATCGTCCGGAGACCCAGTACTTC. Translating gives CASSLASDRPETQYF.

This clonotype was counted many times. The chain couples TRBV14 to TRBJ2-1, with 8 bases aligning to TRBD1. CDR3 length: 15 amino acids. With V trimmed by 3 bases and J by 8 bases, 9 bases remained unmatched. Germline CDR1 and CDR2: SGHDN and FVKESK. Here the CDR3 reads CASSQDRAYLDEQFF. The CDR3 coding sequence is TGTGCCAGCAGCCAGGACAGGGCCTATTTGGATGAGCAGTTCTTC. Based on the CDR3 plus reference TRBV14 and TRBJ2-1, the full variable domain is EAGVTQFPSHSVIEKGQTVTLRCDPISGHDNLYWYRRVMGKEIKFLLHFVKESKQDESGMPNNRFLAERTGGTYSTLKVQPAELEDSGVYFCASSQDRAYLDEQFFGPGTRLTVL.

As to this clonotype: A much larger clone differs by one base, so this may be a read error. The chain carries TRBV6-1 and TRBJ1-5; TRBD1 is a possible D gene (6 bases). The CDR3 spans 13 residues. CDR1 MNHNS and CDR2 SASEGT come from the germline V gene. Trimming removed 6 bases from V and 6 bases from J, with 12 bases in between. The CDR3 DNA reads TGTGCCAGCAGCTCAGGGGCGAGTCAGCCCCAGCATTTT. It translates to CASSSGASQPQHF.